These 25 T cell receptor beta chains share one sample of origin, sequenced in a study of blood T cell repertoires in COVID-19. TCRdb keeps only in-frame clones here, not all; method: immunoSEQ multiplex PCR. The data show around 200,000 clones, around 83% seen once. The sample consisted of peripheral blood. All receptors derive from a man aged 50 to 60 with active or convalescent COVID-19.

The chain joins TRBV9 to TRBJ2-5, with D possibly being TRBD1 (6 bases). Trimming removed 0 bases from V and 3 bases from J, with 9 bases in between. From germline, CDR1 is SGDLS and CDR2 YYNGEE. The CDR3 is made up of 14 amino acids. In DNA, the CDR3 is TGTGCCAGCAGCGTAGGGGCAGGGGAAGAGACCCAGTACTTC. Encoded protein: CASSVGAGEETQYF.

This sequence joins TRBV5-6 and TRBJ1-1, with D possibly being TRBD1 (6 bases). The CDR3 loop spans 18 amino acids. Trimming left V 0 bases short and J 1 base short, with 19 bases between. Per the germline V gene, CDR1 is SGHDT and CDR2 is YYEEEE. This CDR3 reads CASSLAVAGTRGNTEAFF. The CDR3 DNA reads as TGTGCCAGCAGCTTGGCCGTCGCCGGGACCAGGGGGAACACTGAAGCTTTCTTT.

This clone occurred a few times. The gene calls are TRBV27 and TRBJ2-7; 7 bases are shared with TRBD1. Germline CDR1 and CDR2: MNHEY and SMNVEV (reference sequence). Unmatched junction bases numbered 8, after V lost 6 bases and J lost 3 bases. The CDR3 has 14 amino acids. CDR3 nucleotides: TGTGCCAGCAGGCCGGGACAGTTCTACTACGAGCAGTACTTC. It codes for CASRPGQFYYEQYF.

This clone was found once. Other nucleotide sequences in the sample specify the same CDR3. The chain uses TRBV18 and TRBJ2-7, with D tentatively TRBD1 (6 bases). Germline CDR1 KGHSH, CDR2 LQKENI. V dropped 4 bases and J dropped 3 bases, with 7 bases sitting between them. The CDR3 sequence is 12 residues long. DNA for the CDR3: TGTGCCAGCTCACAGGACAGCTACGAGCAGTACTTC. Its protein is CASSQDSYEQYF.

V usage is TRBV5-4 and J usage is TRBJ2-5; 12 nucleotides align to TRBD2. Germline V lookup: CDR1 SGHNT, CDR2 YYREEE (reference sequence). V was clipped by 6 bases and J by 1 base; unmatched bases: 4. This CDR3 region has 15 residues. CDR3 in DNA: TGTGCCAGCATGCCGGGACTAGCGGGCCAAGAGACCCAGTACTTC. This sequence encodes CASMPGLAGQETQYF.

This chain joins TRBV6-2 or TRBV6-3 and TRBJ2-7; possibly TRBD1 for D (5 bases). V lost 5 bases and J lost 3, with 23 bases in between. Looked up from germline, CDR1 is MNHEY and CDR2 is SVGEGT. The CDR3 spans 17 residues. The CDR3 DNA reads TGTGCCAGCAGTACTCGATGGGGCTTAGTCGGCATCTACGAGCAGTACTTC. Translation: CASSTRWGLVGIYEQYF.

This chain joins TRBV5-1 and TRBJ2-5, with D perhaps matching TRBD1 (6 bases). Germline CDR1 reads SGHRS; CDR2 reads YFSETQ. The CDR3 has 14 residues. V was pared by 4 bases and J by 2 bases, with 12 bases between. Written as DNA, the CDR3 is TGCGCCAGCAGCCTACAGGGTTTACAAGAGACCCAGTACTTC. This codes for CASSLQGLQETQYF. Based on the CDR3 plus reference TRBV5-1 and TRBJ2-5, the full variable domain is KAGVTQTPRYLIKTRGQQVTLSCSPISGHRSVSWYQQTPGQGLQFLFEYFSETQRNKGNFPGRFSGRQFSNSRSEMNVSTLELGDSALYLCASSLQGLQETQYFGPGTRLLVL.

This clone was counted a few times. The rearrangement links TRBV25-1 to TRBJ2-7; 9 nucleotides agree with TRBD1. This CDR3 has 14 amino acids. Losses at the gene ends were 6 bases for V and 1 base for J; bases not matched to a gene: 4. Germline CDR1 is MGHDK and CDR2 is SYGVNS. CDR3 in amino acids: CASSHGTGSYEQYF. As DNA, the CDR3 is TGTGCCAGCAGCCACGGGACAGGGTCCTACGAGCAGTACTTC.

J is TRBJ2-1 and V is TRBV20-1; D is undetermined. The CDR3 has 11 amino acids. CDR1 is DFQATT and CDR2 is SNEGSKA in the germline V gene (reference sequence). The V gene lost 6 bases and the J gene lost 1 base, with 4 bases spanning the gap. This CDR3 reads CSALSYNEQFF. CDR3 bases: TGCAGTGCCCTATCCTACAATGAGCAGTTCTTC.

The CDR3 here is CASSPGAGEYGYTF. The CDR3 nucleotides read TGTGCCAGCTCGCCGGGCGCAGGGGAATATGGCTACACCTTC. The V gene is TRBV18, the J gene TRBJ1-2; the D gene is possibly TRBD1 (6 bases). CDR1 and CDR2 (germline): KGHSH, LQKENI. Deletions cut 6 bases from V and 5 bases from J, with 16 bases between. CDR3 length: 14 amino acids.

The chain links TRBV7-2 to TRBJ1-1; 8 nucleotides align to TRBD1. From germline, CDR1 is SGHTA and CDR2 FQGNSA. This CDR3 comprises 14 residues. V gave up 7 bases and J gave up 1 base; unmatched junction bases: 5. The CDR3 bases are TGTGCCAGCATCAGGACAGGGTCGAACACTGAAGCTTTCTTT. This gives the protein CASIRTGSNTEAFF.

The gene calls are TRBV5-1 and TRBJ1-4; 9 bases agree with TRBD1. V lost 4 bases, J lost 6 bases, and 4 bases stayed unmatched. Germline V lookup: CDR1 SGHRS, CDR2 YFSETQ. The CDR3 contains 14 residues. CDR3 bases: TGCGCCAGCAGCGGATGGACAGGGGATGAAAAACTGTTTTTT. Its translation is CASSGWTGDEKLFF.

V gene TRBV12-1 combines with J gene TRBJ1-3; whether TRBD1, the table's D call, matches the DNA was not checked. TRBV12-1 is tagged as a pseudogene. The CDR3 extends over 16 amino acids. The CDR3 nucleotides are TGTGCCAGCAGCCAAAGACAGGACTTCCTTGGAAACACCATATATTTT. The encoded protein is CASSQRQDFLGNTIYF.

CDR3: CASSQDWRPGTHYEQYF. The CDR3 region has the DNA TGTGCCAGCAGCCAAGATTGGCGGCCGGGGACACACTACGAGCAGTACTTC. V and J are TRBV14 and TRBJ2-7; D perhaps matches TRBD1 (6 bases). The V end was cut by 0 bases, the J end by 3 bases, with 18 bases between. CDR1 is SGHDN and CDR2 is FVKESK in the germline V gene. The CDR3 has 17 amino acids.

The chain carries TRBV3-1 (or the pseudogene TRBV3-2) and TRBJ2-1; 12 nucleotides align to TRBD2. The CDR3 extends over 18 amino acids. Germline loops: CDR1 LGHDT, CDR2 YNNKEL (reference sequence). V lost 0 bases and J lost 6; bases outside the gene matches: 9. CDR3: CASSQEGLAGGGSNEQFF. In nucleotides, the CDR3 is TGTGCCAGCAGCCAAGAAGGGCTAGCGGGAGGGGGAAGCAATGAGCAGTTCTTC.

J is TRBJ2-3 and V is TRBV10-2, with 12 bases matching TRBD2. Trimming took 6 bases from V and 5 from J; bases not matched to a gene: 6. The germline V gene has CDR1 WSHSY and CDR2 SAAADI. The CDR3 is 15 residues long. The CDR3 DNA follows: TGCGCCAGCAGCCCGACTAGCGGGAGACAAGATACGCAGTATTTT. Its protein is CASSPTSGRQDTQYF.

The chain employs TRBV7-6 and TRBJ2-7, with D uncertain. This CDR3 region has 13 residues. V was trimmed by 3 bases and J by 2 bases, leaving 8 bases between them. Germline CDR1 SGHVS, CDR2 FNYEAQ. The CDR3 coding sequence is TGTGCCAGCAGCTTGAGGCGAGCCTACGAGCAGTACTTC. Its translation is CASSLRRAYEQYF.

V is TRBV6-5 and J is TRBJ1-3; D not resolved. Trimming pared 5 bases from V and 2 bases from J, leaving 13 bases between. The germline gives CDR1 MNHEY, CDR2 SVGAGI. There are 15 residues in the CDR3. The CDR3 bases are TGTGCCAGCAGTCCGCGGCCCCGGGCTGGAAACACCATATATTTT. As protein: CASSPRPRAGNTIYF.

The V and J genes are TRBV28 and TRBJ1-2; maybe TRBD1 (6 bases). Germline V gene data show CDR1 as MDHEN and CDR2 as SYDVKM. With 1 base removed from V and 4 bases from J, the gap between germline ends came to 16 bases. The CDR3 spans 16 residues. Here the CDR3 reads CASSLLPFDRTYGYTF. The CDR3 coding sequence is TGTGCCAGCAGTTTATTACCCTTTGACAGGACCTATGGCTACACCTTC.

The V and J genes are TRBV19 and TRBJ1-2; no reliable D call. Germline V CDR1 and CDR2: LNHDA, SQIVND (reference sequence). The CDR3 has 11 residues. V was pared by 8 bases and J by 2 bases, with 6 bases between. The CDR3 region has the DNA TGTGCCAGTTTCGTAAACTATGGCTACACCTTC. Translation gives CASFVNYGYTF.

The rearrangement joins TRBV19 to TRBJ1-2, with a weak D call TRBD1 (6 bases). Germline V gives CDR1 LNHDA, CDR2 SQIVND (reference sequence). CDR3 size: 15 residues. Trimming took 4 bases from V and 4 from J, leaving 16 bases between them. The CDR3 sequence: CASSTYREGSYGYTF. CDR3 DNA sequence: TGTGCCAGTAGTACCTACAGGGAGGGAAGCTATGGCTACACCTTC.

The table lists this clone with a count of one. The rearrangement joins TRBV9 to TRBJ2-7; 9 bases agree with TRBD1. Germline loops: CDR1 SGDLS, CDR2 YYNGEE. The CDR3 sequence is 16 residues long. V was pared by 3 bases and J by 3 bases, with 10 bases of the junction left unmatched. In DNA form, the CDR3 reads TGTGCCAGCAGCGCAAGACAGGGGGGGAAGTTCTACGAGCAGTACTTC. This gives the protein CASSARQGGKFYEQYF.

The chain carries TRBV2 and TRBJ1-4; 9 nucleotides match TRBD1. V lost 6 bases, J lost 4 bases, and 0 bases stayed unmatched. This CDR3 has 13 residues. The V gene's germline CDR1 is SNHLY and CDR2 FYNNEI. The CDR3 nucleotides read TGTGCCAGCAGGGGACAGGGTAATGAAAAACTGTTTTTT. Protein sequence: CASRGQGNEKLFF.

This chain uses TRBV6-1 with TRBJ2-7; TRBD2 aligns across 10 bases. J lost 3 bases, V lost 3 bases, and 5 bases had no gene match. Germline V gives CDR1 MNHNS, CDR2 SASEGT. CDR3 size: 15 residues. The CDR3 spells CASSETASGSYEQYF. The DNA of the CDR3 is TGTGCCAGCAGTGAGACGGCTAGCGGGAGCTACGAGCAGTACTTC.

This chain connects TRBV15 to TRBJ2-3, with 7 bases aligning to TRBD1. This CDR3 has 15 residues. Germline V lookup: CDR1 LNHNV, CDR2 YYDKDF (reference sequence). The V gene end was trimmed by 5 bases and the J gene end by 6 bases; junction bases not matched to a gene: 11. CDR3 in amino acids: CATSPEGAFADTQYF. In DNA, the CDR3 is TGTGCCACCAGCCCCGAGGGGGCCTTTGCGGATACGCAGTATTTT.